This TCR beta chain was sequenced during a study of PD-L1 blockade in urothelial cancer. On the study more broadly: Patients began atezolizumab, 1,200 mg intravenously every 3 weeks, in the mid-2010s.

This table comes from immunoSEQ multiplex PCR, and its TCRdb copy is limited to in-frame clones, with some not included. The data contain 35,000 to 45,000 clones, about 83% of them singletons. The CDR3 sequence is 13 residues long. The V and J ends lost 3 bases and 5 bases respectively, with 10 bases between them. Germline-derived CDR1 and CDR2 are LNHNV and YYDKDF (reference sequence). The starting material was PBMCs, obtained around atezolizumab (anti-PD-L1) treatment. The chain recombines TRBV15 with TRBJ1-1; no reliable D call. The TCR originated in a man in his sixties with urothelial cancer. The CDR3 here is CATSSPIGTEAFF. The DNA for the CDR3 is TGTGCCACCAGCAGCCCGATCGGGACTGAAGCTTTCTTT.